The next 29 T cell receptor beta chains were all read from a single sample in a study of type 1 and type 2 diabetes patients. Amplification started from genomic DNA. Multiplex PCR with 30 forward and 13 reverse primers amplified the TCR beta CDR3. One entry per CDR3 protein, called by TCRdb with MiXCR from the multiplex PCR reads. The sample lists 270,000 or so distinct CDR3 sequences; around 47% were seen once. Sequences were obtained from peripheral blood mononuclear cells (PBMCs). The receptors shown here come from a young man with type 2 diabetes.

The V gene is TRBV30, the J gene TRBJ2-3, with 8 bases aligning to TRBD2. The ends lost 1 base at V and 6 bases at J; junction bases unmatched: 15. CDR1 and CDR2 (germline): GTSNPN, SVGIG (reference sequence). The CDR3 consists of 17 residues. CDR3 in DNA: TGTGCCTGGAGTGAATGGCTCACTAGCGGAGAGGGGGATACGCAGTATTTT. Protein sequence: CAWSEWLTSGEGDTQYF.

V is TRBV15 and J is TRBJ2-3; D tentatively reads TRBD1 or TRBD2 (5 bases each). Deletions cut 3 bases from V and 6 bases from J, with 16 bases between. Germline-derived CDR1 and CDR2 are LNHNV and YYDKDF (reference sequence). The CDR3 spans 15 residues. The CDR3 DNA reads TGTGCCACCAGCAGGGCCCTCGGGGCCTTGGATACGCAGTATTTT. Amino acid sequence: CATSRALGALDTQYF.

The rearrangement joins TRBV20-1 to TRBJ1-2; 8 positions match TRBD1. Losses at the gene ends were 4 bases for V and 6 bases for J; bases not matched to a gene: 10. The CDR3 has 14 residues. The germline gives CDR1 DFQATT, CDR2 SNEGSKA (reference sequence). CDR3 in DNA: TGCAGTGCTATAGCCTCAGGACAGGGTGATGGCTACACCTTC. Its protein is CSAIASGQGDGYTF.

This clonotype was seen a handful of times. The chain has TRBV7-8 and TRBJ2-4, with 7 nucleotides matching TRBD2. This CDR3 has 16 residues. J lost 5 bases, V lost 3 bases, and 10 bases had no gene match. Germline values: CDR1 SGHVS, CDR2 FQNEAQ. CDR3 coding DNA: TGTGCCAGCAGCTTTGGCCAAGCGGGACTGGAAAACATTCAGTACTTC. As protein: CASSFGQAGLENIQYF. The full variable domain, in which reference TRBV7-8 and TRBJ2-4 provide the parts outside the CDR3, is GAGVSQSPRYKVAKRGQDVALRCDPISGHVSLFWYQQALGQGPEFLTYFQNEAQLDKSGLPSDRFFAERPEGSVSTLKIQRTQQEDSAVYLCASSFGQAGLENIQYFGAGTRLSVL.

In this sample, this clonotype turned up once. This rearrangement joins TRBV18 to TRBJ2-3; 7 positions match TRBD2. V shed 6 bases, J shed 0 bases, and the junction held 6 bases outside the gene matches. The CDR3 totals 15 residues. Germline V CDR1 and CDR2: KGHSH, LQKENI. CDR3 sequence reads: CASSPAGMSTDTQYF. The CDR3 DNA sequence: TGTGCCAGCTCGCCAGCGGGGATGAGCACAGATACGCAGTATTTT.

The chain carries TRBV19 and TRBJ1-5; 7 bases fit TRBD1. V was clipped by 10 bases and J by 4 bases; unmatched bases: 13. The CDR3 spans 15 residues. Germline V lookup: CDR1 LNHDA, CDR2 SQIVND (reference sequence). In DNA form, the CDR3 reads TGTGCCACCTCATGGGACAGAGGGGAGAATCAGCCCCAGCATTTT. Its protein is CATSWDRGENQPQHF.

This chain uses TRBV5-1 with TRBJ1-1; D is undetermined. This CDR3 comprises 12 residues. Trimming shortened V by 5 bases and J by 4 bases, and 9 bases separated the two germline ends. The V gene's germline CDR1 is SGHRS and CDR2 YFSETQ. The CDR3 sequence is CASRSRSTEAFF. In nucleotides, the CDR3 is TGCGCCAGCAGATCAAGGAGCACTGAAGCTTTCTTT.

There are a few counts of this clonotype. V is TRBV6-4 and J is TRBJ1-2; D might be TRBD1 (6 bases). Trimming took off 1 base at V and 3 bases at J, with 12 bases between the two ends. The CDR3 totals 15 residues. Germline values: CDR1 MRHNA, CDR2 SNTAGT. The CDR3 spells CASSDFPGQHYGYTF. The CDR3 coding sequence is TGTGCCAGCAGTGACTTCCCGGGACAACACTATGGCTACACCTTC.

This clonotype was counted a few times. The J gene is TRBJ2-1, the V gene TRBV20-1; D gene uncertain. Trimming pared 6 bases from V and 2 bases from J, leaving 14 bases between. CDR1 and CDR2 from the germline V gene are DFQATT and SNEGSKA (reference sequence). The CDR3 has 14 residues. The CDR3 sequence: CSADPKRTYNEQFF. The DNA for the CDR3 is TGCAGTGCCGACCCCAAGCGTACCTACAATGAGCAGTTCTTC.

V is TRBV28 and J is TRBJ2-5; D possibly corresponds to TRBD2 (6 bases). This CDR3 is 14 amino acids long. Looked up from germline, CDR1 is MDHEN and CDR2 is SYDVKM. Trimming stripped 6 bases from V and 5 bases from J, with 16 bases between. CDR3 coding DNA: TGTGCCAGCAGGGAAGGAGGGACCGGTGAGACCCAGTACTTC. Protein sequence: CASREGGTGETQYF.

The chain recombines TRBV7-9 with TRBJ2-7; D is unresolved. The CDR3 runs 14 residues. Germline CDR1 and CDR2: SEHNR and FQNEAQ (reference sequence). Trimming shortened V by 2 bases and J by 3 bases, and 11 bases separated the two germline ends. The CDR3 sequence: CASSLYDGNYEQYF. CDR3 sequence (DNA): TGTGCCAGCAGCTTATACGACGGCAACTACGAGCAGTACTTC.

The chain is built from TRBV24-1 and TRBJ2-5; TRBD2 matches at 10 bases. The germline gives CDR1 KGHDR, CDR2 SFDVKD. J gave up 4 bases and V 4 bases, and 2 bases lay outside the gene matches. The CDR3 consists of 14 residues. The CDR3 is CATSDSGRGETQYF. CDR3 in DNA: TGTGCCACCAGTGACAGCGGGAGGGGAGAGACCCAGTACTTC.

This chain uses TRBV30 with TRBJ2-5, with 11 bases lining up with TRBD1. The end of the DNA fits TRBJ2-1 better, so the J call may be wrong. Germline loops: CDR1 GTSNPN, CDR2 SVGIG (reference sequence). The CDR3 is 15 amino acids. CDR3 sequence: CAWRTRTGGRNEQFF. The CDR3 DNA is TGTGCCTGGAGGACTCGGACAGGGGGCAGGAATGAGCAGTTCTTC.

The chain recombines TRBV2 with TRBJ2-7; D perhaps matches TRBD1 (5 bases). The germline V gene has CDR1 SNHLY and CDR2 FYNNEI. This CDR3 spans 18 amino acids. Trimming cost V 3 bases and J 3 bases, with 24 bases left between them. CDR3 sequence: CASSDLAPETALNYEQYF. CDR3 nucleotides: TGTGCCAGCAGTGATTTGGCCCCTGAGACAGCCTTGAACTACGAGCAGTACTTC. The whole variable domain, remainder taken from reference TRBV2 and TRBJ2-7, is EPEVTQTPSHQVTQMGQEVILRCVPISNHLYFYWYRQILGQKVEFLVSFYNNEISEKSEIFDDQFSVERPDGSNFTLKIRSTKLEDSAMYFCASSDLAPETALNYEQYFGPGTRLTVT.

This CDR3 reads CASSTGRRGFGADTQYF. The CDR3 DNA sequence: TGTGCCAGCAGCACAGGTCGCAGGGGGTTCGGGGCAGATACGCAGTATTTT. The chain has TRBV13 and TRBJ2-3, with 7 bases aligning to TRBD1. Germline V CDR1 and CDR2: PRHDT, FYEKMQ (reference sequence). V was clipped by 5 bases and J by 4 bases; unmatched bases: 15. The CDR3 is 17 amino acids.

The J gene is TRBJ1-2, the V gene TRBV19; 8 nucleotides line up with TRBD1. V dropped 6 bases and J dropped 8; count of bases not matched to a gene: 8. Germline V lookup: CDR1 LNHDA, CDR2 SQIVND (reference sequence). CDR3 size: 13 residues. The CDR3 region is CASRHARTGGYTF. CDR3 in DNA: TGTGCCAGTAGGCACGCCCGGACAGGGGGCTACACCTTC.

With respect to this clonotype: With a much larger clone just one base away, this may be a read error. The chain couples TRBV25-1 to TRBJ2-1, with TRBD1 as a possible D gene (5 bases). With 3 bases removed from V and 8 bases from J, the gap between germline ends came to 11 bases. From germline, CDR1 is MGHDK and CDR2 SYGVNS. The CDR3 runs 13 residues. The CDR3 reads CASSEKGMDEQFF. The CDR3 DNA reads as TGTGCCAGCAGTGAGAAGGGGATGGATGAGCAGTTCTTC.

This chain connects TRBV19 to TRBJ2-7; D remains unclear. The CDR3 covers 13 residues. The V and J ends lost 4 bases and 10 bases respectively, with 17 bases between them. CDR1 and CDR2 from the germline V gene are LNHDA and SQIVND (reference sequence). CDR3 coding DNA: TGTGCCAGTAGTACTCGTAACGAAGGGTATCAGTACTTC. It specifies CASSTRNEGYQYF.

The V and J genes are TRBV12-3 or TRBV12-4 and TRBJ2-2; D perhaps matches TRBD2 (6 bases). The CDR3 sequence is 16 residues long. Trimming left V 3 bases short and J 2 bases short, with 13 bases between. CDR3 in amino acids: CASSFRVSGNTGELFF. The CDR3 bases are TGTGCCAGCAGTTTCAGGGTTAGCGGTAACACCGGGGAGCTGTTTTTT.

As for this clonotype: At one boundary the junction diverges from the germline segment, which might be a read error. This chain connects TRBV19 to TRBJ2-3; D not resolved. The germline CDR1 and CDR2 sequences are LNHDA and SQIVND (reference sequence). This CDR3 comprises 14 residues. Written as DNA, the CDR3 is TGTGCCAGTAGTTTGGTTGAGTCCAAAGATACGCAGTGTTTT. Its protein product is CASSLVESKDTQCF.

The table lists this clonotype with a count of one. The chain is built from TRBV7-2 and TRBJ2-2; the D gene could be TRBD1 or TRBD2 (5 bases each). This CDR3 spans 13 amino acids. Germline V CDR1 and CDR2: SGHTA, FQGNSA. Trimming took 10 bases from V and 5 from J, leaving 14 bases between them. This CDR3 is CAMAGRDTGELFF. As DNA, the CDR3 is TGTGCCATGGCGGGCAGGGATACCGGGGAGCTGTTTTTT.

The chain uses TRBV20-1 and TRBJ2-3; D perhaps matches TRBD2 (6 bases). V lost 3 bases and J lost 4, with 11 bases in between. The V gene's germline CDR1 is DFQATT and CDR2 SNEGSKA (reference sequence). CDR3 length: 13 amino acids. The CDR3 sequence is CSAREGGADTQYF. The DNA for the CDR3 is TGCAGTGCTAGGGAGGGTGGCGCAGATACGCAGTATTTT.

V is TRBV10-2 and J is TRBJ2-1; no firm D call. Deletions cut 4 bases from V and 5 bases from J, with 6 bases between. This CDR3 region has 12 residues. Germline CDR1 WSHSY, CDR2 SAAADI. CDR3 loop: CASSVRNNEQFF. In DNA, the CDR3 is TGCGCCAGCAGTGTCCGCAACAATGAGCAGTTCTTC.

The chain is built from TRBV4-3 and TRBJ1-1; D gene ambiguous. The CDR3 sequence is 13 residues long. V lost 7 bases and J lost 0, with 9 bases in between. Germline CDR1 and CDR2: LGHNA and YSLEER. The CDR3 DNA sequence: TGCGCCAGCAAACACCCTATGAACACTGAAGCTTTCTTT. It encodes CASKHPMNTEAFF.

V is TRBV9 and J is TRBJ1-1, with D possibly being TRBD1 (6 bases). The V gene lost 1 base and the J gene lost 8 bases, with 15 bases spanning the gap. This CDR3 contains 14 residues. Germline CDR1 and CDR2: SGDLS and YYNGEE. CDR3 nucleotide sequence: TGTGCCAGCAGCGTAACGTCAGGGGCGAGAGAAGCTTTCTTT. Translation gives CASSVTSGAREAFF.

The CDR3: CASSYSQGEAYEQYF. CDR3 DNA sequence: TGTGCCAGCAGTTACTCGCAGGGGGAGGCCTACGAGCAGTACTTC. The V call is TRBV6-5, the J call TRBJ2-7, with D perhaps TRBD1 (7 bases). The CDR3 contains 15 residues. Germline values: CDR1 MNHEY, CDR2 SVGAGI. With 0 bases removed from V and 2 bases from J, the gap between germline ends came to 11 bases.

In regard to this clonotype: Being one base from a much bigger clone, this may be a read error. The conserved final phenylalanine or tryptophan is absent from the CDR3, which likely points to a read error. The chain is built from TRBV15 and TRBJ1-6; D unresolved. Germline CDR1 reads LNHNV; CDR2 reads YYDKDF (reference sequence). V was cut by 3 bases and J by 5 bases, with 11 bases left in between. The CDR3 runs to 15 residues. CDR3 in DNA: TGTGCCACCAGCAGTGAAGGACTGAATAATTCACCCCTCCACTTA. It encodes CATSSEGLNNSPLHL.

The chain has TRBV20-1 and TRBJ1-2; 8 nucleotides line up with TRBD1. The CDR3 is 14 amino acids. Looked up from germline, CDR1 is DFQATT and CDR2 is SNEGSKA (reference sequence). The V gene end was trimmed by 3 bases and the J gene end by 8 bases; junction bases not matched to a gene: 11. The CDR3 sequence: CSASGQGVLSGYTF. The CDR3 nucleotides read TGCAGTGCTAGCGGACAGGGCGTACTCAGCGGCTACACCTTC.

The V gene is TRBV7-2, the J gene TRBJ2-7; maybe TRBD2 (5 bases). The CDR3 length is 14 residues. With 1 base removed from V and 8 bases from J, the gap between germline ends came to 15 bases. The germline V gene encodes CDR1 SGHTA and CDR2 FQGNSA. The CDR3 sequence: CASSLDVGIGQQYF. CDR3 DNA: TGTGCCAGCAGCTTAGATGTCGGGATCGGGCAGCAGTACTTC.